This entry lists 7 T cell receptor beta chains sequenced from one sample in a study of blood T cells in healthy people across ages (dated by TCRdb to the mid-2010s). Libraries were prepared through 5' RACE. For sequencing, an Illumina HiSeq 2500 was employed. A second PCR of roughly 7 to 11 cycles was performed with a sample-barcoded 5' primer and a J-beta primer mix. The public sequencing data were trimmed at Q25 with fastp and processed into clonotypes with MiXCR by TCRdb, which kept only in-frame beta chains. CDR3 protein sequences are deduplicated, and each keeps its most common genes and DNA. The sample table records about 800,000 distinct CDR3 sequences; more than 20% of these occur just once. More than 3% of the sample belongs to the ten largest clones. The data also belong to a second study, concerning T cells of mothers and their children.

Sequencing used blood. These receptor sequences come from a boy under 18 in good health.

V usage is TRBV12-3 or TRBV12-4 and J usage is TRBJ1-4; the D gene is possibly TRBD1 (6 bases). V was trimmed by 6 bases and J by 8 bases, leaving 16 bases between them. CDR3 length: 14 residues. The CDR3 loop is CASRAGQRGEKLFF. CDR3 nucleotide sequence: TGTGCCAGCAGGGCTGGACAGCGGGGAGAAAAACTGTTTTTT.

In its sample, this clonotype was seen once. The gene calls are TRBV4-1 and TRBJ2-5; TRBD1 matches 12 bases. The V gene's germline CDR1 is MGHRA and CDR2 YSYEKL. The CDR3 is 15 amino acids. Unmatched junction bases numbered 7, after V lost 3 bases and J lost 8 bases. This chain's CDR3 is CASSHLPGQGATQYF. CDR3 coding DNA: TGCGCCAGCAGCCACCTACCGGGACAGGGGGCAACCCAGTACTTC.

In its sample, this clonotype was seen a few times. The CDR3, as DNA: TGCAGTGCTAGAGACAGGGGACTCACGAACACCGGGGAGCTGTTTTTT. Translating it yields CSARDRGLTNTGELFF. The J gene is TRBJ2-2, the V gene TRBV20-1; the D call may be TRBD1 or TRBD2 (6 bases each). The germline V and J ends were trimmed by 0 bases and 0 bases, with 11 bases remaining between them. This CDR3 has 16 residues. Looked up from germline, CDR1 is DFQATT and CDR2 is SNEGSKA (reference sequence).

This clonotype was seen a handful of times. The chain uses TRBV5-5 and TRBJ1-4, with 7 bases matching TRBD1. J lost 3 bases, V lost 4 bases, and 0 bases had no gene match. This CDR3 spans 13 amino acids. Germline V lookup: CDR1 SGHKS, CDR2 YYEKEE (reference sequence). The DNA of the CDR3 is TGTGCCAGCAGCCAGGGGGCTAATGAAAAACTGTTTTTT. It translates to CASSQGANEKLFF.

The CDR3 DNA sequence: TGCAGCGTTGAAGACCGACAGGGGCCCAATGAGCAGTTCTTC. This translates into CSVEDRQGPNEQFF. The V call is TRBV29-1, the J call TRBJ2-1; 8 bases are a match to TRBD1. The V gene's germline CDR1 is SQVTM and CDR2 ANQGSEA. With V trimmed by 0 bases and J by 6 bases, 4 bases remained unmatched. The CDR3 runs to 14 residues.

This clonotype was picked up a small number of times. A much more abundant neighbour one base away suggests this may be a read error. This chain uses TRBV7-8 with TRBJ2-3; D gene uncertain. Germline CDR1 SGHVS, CDR2 FQNEAQ. The CDR3 contains 12 residues. V was shortened by 3 bases and J by 2 bases, with 3 bases between the two germline ends. CDR3 in amino acids: CASSFFTDTQYF. In DNA, the CDR3 is TGTGCCAGCAGCTTCTTCACAGATACGCAGTATTTT.

The chain links TRBV29-1 to TRBJ1-2, with unresolved D. Trimming shortened V by 6 bases and J by 1 base, and 12 bases separated the two germline ends. In germline, CDR1 is SQVTM, CDR2 ANQGSEA. There are 13 residues in the CDR3. The CDR3 reads CSVWTDYNYGYTF. CDR3 DNA: TGCAGCGTCTGGACGGATTATAACTATGGCTACACCTTC. The variable domain in full, completed from reference TRBV29-1 and TRBJ1-2, reads SAVISQKPSRDICQRGTSLTIQCQVDSQVTMMFWYRQQPGQSLTLIATANQGSEATYESGFVIDKFPISRPNLTFSTLTVSNMSPEDSSIYLCSVWTDYNYGYTFGSGTRLTVV.